This is a list of T cell receptor beta chains from one sample in a study of T cell repertoires in cytomegalovirus infection. A single record per CDR3 protein comes from TCRdb applying MiXCR to the reads. The sample records about 300,000 distinct CDR3 sequences, roughly a tenth being singletons. Sample: PBMCs. Every receptor here comes from a human donor in good health (CMV status not recorded). Some clones in this sample may be carry-over from other donors' samples. The CDR3 runs from the conserved cysteine through the conserved F or W. Fields, in order: V gene, clone size, J gene, CDR3 protein. Some rows have no size entry. The others give once, few or many, or a class for an expanded clone.

V gene: TRBV20-1; clone size: many; J gene: TRBJ2-1; CDR3 protein: CSARKSGLQSNEQFF
V gene: TRBV19; clone size: many; J gene: TRBJ1-1; CDR3 protein: CASSPSAGYTEAFF
V gene: TRBV6-2/TRBV6-3; clone size: many; J gene: TRBJ2-1; CDR3 protein: CASSEPLYRGKEQFF
V gene: TRBV10-2; clone size: many; J gene: TRBJ1-1; CDR3 protein: CASRITENTEAFF
V gene: TRBV20-1; clone size: few; J gene: TRBJ2-2; CDR3 protein: CSARDSGGNTGELFF
V gene: TRBV15; clone size: many; J gene: TRBJ2-1; CDR3 protein: CATRFRRDINNEQFF
V gene: TRBV28; clone size: .; J gene: TRBJ1-5; CDR3 protein: CASSDDGIYQPQHF
V gene: TRBV28; clone size: few; J gene: TRBJ2-7; CDR3 protein: CASRGTSSYEQYF
V gene: TRBV25-1; clone size: many; J gene: TRBJ2-3; CDR3 protein: CASPRDSSTDTQYF
V gene: TRBV2; clone size: many; J gene: TRBJ1-2; CDR3 protein: CASSLQVTNYGYTF
V gene: TRBV7-9; clone size: .; J gene: TRBJ2-1; CDR3 protein: CADRIAGGNEQFF
V gene: TRBV14; clone size: .; J gene: TRBJ2-2; CDR3 protein: CASSRSRVPGELFF
V gene: TRBV7-9; clone size: .; J gene: TRBJ2-2; CDR3 protein: CVSSPSNRGDTGELFF
V gene: TRBV7-6; clone size: .; J gene: TRBJ1-2; CDR3 protein: CASSDTDEDGYTF
V gene: TRBV24-1; clone size: .; J gene: TRBJ2-1; CDR3 protein: CATSDQYNEQFF
V gene: TRBV6-5; clone size: many; J gene: TRBJ1-1; CDR3 protein: CASSYSGQIAGSEAFF